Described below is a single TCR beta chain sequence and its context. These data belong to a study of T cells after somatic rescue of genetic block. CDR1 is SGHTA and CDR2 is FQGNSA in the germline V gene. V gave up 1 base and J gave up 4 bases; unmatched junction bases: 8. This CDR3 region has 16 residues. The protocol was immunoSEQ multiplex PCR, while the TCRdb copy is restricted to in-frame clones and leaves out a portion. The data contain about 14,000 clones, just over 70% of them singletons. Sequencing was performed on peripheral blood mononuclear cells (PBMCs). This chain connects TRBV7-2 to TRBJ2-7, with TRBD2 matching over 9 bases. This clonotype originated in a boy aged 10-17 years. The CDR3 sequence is CASSLDRGRGVYEQYF. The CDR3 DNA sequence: TGTGCCAGCAGCTTAGATCGCGGGAGGGGGGTATACGAGCAGTACTTC.